Presented here are 23 T cell receptor beta chains from one specimen sequenced in a study of shared T cell receptors in the human thymus. Profiling relied on immunoSEQ multiplex PCR, and the TCRdb table lists in-frame clones only, not all of them. In the table there are roughly 410,000 clones, just under 95% of which are singletons. Sequenced input: thymocytes. The receptors come from a human donor.

The chain carries TRBV7-2 and TRBJ2-1; 9 bases match TRBD1. Trimming took 8 bases from V and 0 from J; bases not matched to a gene: 8. This CDR3 contains 16 residues. Germline CDR1 and CDR2: SGHTA and FQGNSA. The CDR3 DNA reads TGTGCCAGCGATTTTCCGGGACAGGGCTCCTACAATGAGCAGTTCTTC. It specifies CASDFPGQGSYNEQFF. The full variable domain, with the rest looked up from reference TRBV7-2 and TRBJ2-1, is GAGVSQSPSNKVTEKGKDVELRCDPISGHTALYWYRQSLGQGLEFLIYFQGNSAPDKSGLPSDRFSAERTGGSVSTLTIQRTQQEDSAVYLCASDFPGQGSYNEQFFGPGTRLTVL.

V gene TRBV4-1 combines with J gene TRBJ2-7; 10 bases match TRBD2. This CDR3 is 17 amino acids long. J gave up 0 bases and V 1 base, and 6 bases lay outside the gene matches. Germline lookup yields CDR1 MGHRA and CDR2 YSYEKL. The CDR3 coding sequence is TGCGCCAGCAGCCAAGGGCATCGACTAGCGGGCTCCTACGAGCAGTACTTC. Amino acids: CASSQGHRLAGSYEQYF.

The CDR3 nucleotides read TGTGCCAGCAGCTTGGAAATCCTGCCAGCGTTTGCCGGGGAGCTGTTTTTT. Protein: CASSLEILPAFAGELFF. The V call is TRBV5-4, the J call TRBJ2-2, with no clear D. The CDR3 has 17 residues. V shed 0 bases and J shed 6 bases, with 18 bases lying between them. The germline V gene encodes CDR1 SGHNT and CDR2 YYREEE (reference sequence).

V usage is TRBV30 and J usage is TRBJ2-1, with TRBD2 identical over 12 bases. CDR3 size: 16 residues. Germline CDR1 reads GTSNPN; CDR2 reads SVGIG (reference sequence). Losses at the gene ends were 1 base for V and 4 bases for J; bases not matched to a gene: 5. The CDR3 sequence: CAWSDRTSGDYNEQFF. CDR3 in DNA: TGTGCCTGGAGTGACCGGACTAGCGGGGATTACAATGAGCAGTTCTTC.

The CDR3 loop reads CALLPSGANVLTF. The CDR3 DNA is TGTGCCCTCCTCCCCTCTGGGGCCAACGTCCTGACTTTC. The chain combines TRBV7-7 with TRBJ2-6; D gene unclear. This CDR3 has 13 amino acids. CDR1 SSHAT and CDR2 FNYEAQ come from the germline V gene (reference sequence). Trimming shortened V by 11 bases and J by 0 bases, and 8 bases separated the two germline ends.

J is TRBJ2-5 and V is TRBV19, with D tentatively TRBD2 (5 bases). Germline lookup yields CDR1 LNHDA and CDR2 SQIVND (reference sequence). V was trimmed by 11 bases and J by 5 bases, leaving 15 bases between them. This CDR3 has 12 amino acids. The CDR3 here is CASAAGGETQYF. The DNA for the CDR3 is TGTGCCTCCGCGGCAGGCGGGGAGACCCAGTACTTC.

The chain has TRBV2 and TRBJ1-1, with TRBD1 identical over 9 bases. The trim removed 11 bases at V and 5 bases at J, leaving 15 bases unmatched. CDR3 length: 15 amino acids. The germline CDR1 and CDR2 sequences are SNHLY and FYNNEI. CDR3 in amino acids: CASGTGCRGRTEAFF. The DNA of the CDR3 is TGTGCCTCCGGGACAGGGTGTAGGGGTCGAACTGAAGCTTTCTTT. The entire variable domain, with the rest obtained from reference TRBV2 and TRBJ1-1, is as follows: EPEVTQTPSHQVTQMGQEVILRCVPISNHLYFYWYRQILGQKVEFLVSFYNNEISEKSEIFDDQFSVERPDGSNFTLKIRSTKLEDSAMYFCASGTGCRGRTEAFFGQGTRLTVV.

V gene TRBV19 combines with J gene TRBJ2-7; TRBD1 or TRBD2 may be the D gene (5 bases each). Germline assignment: CDR1 LNHDA and CDR2 SQIVND (reference sequence). V was cut by 4 bases and J by 0 bases, with 13 bases left in between. The CDR3 totals 15 residues. CDR3: CASSTRGVSSYEQYF. CDR3 DNA sequence: TGTGCCAGTAGTACCCGAGGGGTCAGCTCCTACGAGCAGTACTTC.

The CDR3 loop reads CASSGPDSNQPQHF. The CDR3 region has the DNA TGTGCCAGCAGTGGGCCGGATAGCAATCAGCCCCAGCATTTT. This chain joins TRBV2 and TRBJ1-5; D is ambiguous. The ends were cut back, 4 bases at V and 0 bases at J, with 7 bases in the middle. The CDR3 sequence is 14 residues long. Germline lookup yields CDR1 SNHLY and CDR2 FYNNEI.

The genes are TRBV4-2 and TRBJ2-1, with 9 positions matching TRBD2. The CDR3 contains 18 residues. CDR1 is LGHNA, CDR2 YNFKEQ, per germline. With V trimmed by 1 base and J by 6 bases, 13 bases remained unmatched. DNA for the CDR3: TGTGCCAGCAGCCAAGGAATAATAGCGGGAGATAAAGGCAATGAGCAGTTCTTC. Its protein product is CASSQGIIAGDKGNEQFF.

The genes are TRBV19 and TRBJ1-4, with D perhaps TRBD1 (6 bases). CDR3 length: 17 residues. Germline CDR1 LNHDA, CDR2 SQIVND (reference sequence). The ends were cut back, 3 bases at V and 8 bases at J, with 22 bases in the middle. The CDR3 sequence is CASSMGATGLAGEKLFF. CDR3 DNA sequence: TGTGCCAGTAGTATGGGGGCCACCGGCCTAGCCGGGGAAAAACTGTTTTTT.

The chain recombines TRBV5-3 with TRBJ2-1; TRBD2 agrees at 8 bases. TRBV5-3 qualifies as an ORF whose function is uncertain. The ends lost 5 bases at V and 5 bases at J; junction bases unmatched: 6. This CDR3 spans 14 amino acids. The CDR3 bases are TGTGCCAGAAGGAAAGCGGGAGCTAACAATGAGCAGTTCTTC. Residues: CARRKAGANNEQFF.

This clone came up a few times. The chain employs TRBV5-8 and TRBJ1-3, with D tentatively TRBD1 (6 bases). CDR1 and CDR2 from the germline V gene are SGHTS and YDEGEE. The CDR3 spans 14 residues. Trimming removed 4 bases at V and 2 bases at J, with 10 bases between. CDR3 region: CASSLRGTGNTIYF. As DNA, the CDR3 is TGTGCCAGCAGCCTCAGGGGAACTGGAAACACCATATATTTT.

This clone was counted a single time. The chain recombines TRBV7-2 with TRBJ2-1, with 12 bases identical to TRBD2. This CDR3 contains 18 residues. The ends lost 4 bases at V and 8 bases at J; junction bases unmatched: 15. In germline, CDR1 is SGHTA, CDR2 FQGNSA. CDR3 sequence (DNA): TGTGCCAGCAGCTCCTTGCGACTAGCGGGAGATCTTCGCGATGAGCAGTTCTTC. Translated: CASSSLRLAGDLRDEQFF.

The chain carries TRBV4-3 and TRBJ2-7; a possible D gene is TRBD1 (5 bases). Deletions cut 0 bases from V and 3 bases from J, with 18 bases between. The germline V gene encodes CDR1 LGHNA and CDR2 YSLEER. The CDR3 loop spans 17 amino acids. CDR3 in amino acids: CASSQDVAQGGNYEQYF. In DNA, the CDR3 is TGCGCCAGCAGCCAAGATGTCGCGCAGGGCGGAAACTACGAGCAGTACTTC.

This clone is a singleton in its sample. The chain joins TRBV7-3 to TRBJ2-1; 10 positions agree with TRBD2. The germline V gene encodes CDR1 SGHTA and CDR2 FQGTGA. The CDR3 is 18 residues long. Unmatched junction bases numbered 11, after V lost 1 base and J lost 5 bases. CDR3 in amino acids: CASSLRLAGDPHHNEQFF. DNA for the CDR3: TGTGCCAGCAGCTTAAGGCTAGCGGGAGATCCCCACCACAATGAGCAGTTCTTC.

The rearrangement uses TRBV5-1 and TRBJ2-5; the D is unclear. The CDR3 spans 14 residues. From germline, CDR1 is SGHRS and CDR2 YFSETQ. With 0 bases removed from V and 1 base from J, the gap between germline ends came to 7 bases. The CDR3 loop is CASSLARIQETQYF. For the CDR3, the DNA is TGCGCCAGCAGCTTGGCAAGGATCCAAGAGACCCAGTACTTC.

V is TRBV9 and J is TRBJ2-1; 8 nucleotides match TRBD2. Per germline, CDR1 SGDLS and CDR2 YYNGEE. CDR3 size: 15 residues. The V segment lost 4 bases and the J segment 8 bases; nucleotides outside the gene matches: 11. The CDR3 loop is CASSPIAGSPHEQFF. The CDR3 coding sequence is TGTGCCAGCAGCCCCATAGCGGGAAGTCCCCATGAGCAGTTCTTC.

V is TRBV28 and J is TRBJ2-7, with D tentatively TRBD2 (6 bases). The CDR3 is made up of 17 amino acids. V was shortened by 2 bases and J by 3 bases, with 20 bases between the two germline ends. Germline lookup yields CDR1 MDHEN and CDR2 SYDVKM. For the CDR3, the DNA is TGTGCCAGCAGTTTAGGGCAGGGAGGAAAAGGTCTCTACGAGCAGTACTTC. This encodes CASSLGQGGKGLYEQYF. The full variable domain, rest sourced from reference TRBV28 and TRBJ2-7, is DVKVTQSSRYLVKRTGEKVFLECVQDMDHENMFWYRQDPGLGLRLIYFSYDVKMKEKGDIPEGYSVSREKKERFSLILESASTNQTSMYLCASSLGQGGKGLYEQYFGPGTRLTVT.

This clone was picked up one time. This chain joins TRBV6-1 and TRBJ2-7; D is undetermined. This CDR3 is built from 17 residues. Trimming shortened V by 2 bases and J by 3 bases, and 20 bases separated the two germline ends. CDR1 MNHNS and CDR2 SASEGT come from the germline V gene. As DNA, the CDR3 is TGTGCCAGCAGTGAAACGATGCGGACGGCCGGGCACTACGAGCAGTACTTC. It encodes CASSETMRTAGHYEQYF.

The rearrangement joins TRBV5-3 to TRBJ2-7; weak D call: TRBD1 (6 bases). TRBV5-3 is an ORF, and what it does is uncertain. The CDR3 extends over 13 amino acids. Deletions cut 4 bases from V and 3 bases from J, with 11 bases between. The CDR3 protein is CARSPGHHYEQYF. For the CDR3, the DNA is TGTGCCAGAAGCCCGGGACACCACTACGAGCAGTACTTC.

The chain employs TRBV29-1 and TRBJ2-3, with TRBD1 identical over 9 bases. Germline CDR1 reads SQVTM; CDR2 reads ANQGSEA. V dropped 3 bases and J dropped 2; count of bases not matched to a gene: 6. This CDR3 region has 15 residues. Here the CDR3 reads CSVDWTGDLTDTQYF. The CDR3 nucleotides are TGCAGCGTTGATTGGACAGGGGACCTCACAGATACGCAGTATTTT.

The J gene is TRBJ2-1, the V gene TRBV7-6; 8 nucleotides agree with TRBD2. This CDR3 is built from 15 residues. CDR1 and CDR2 from the germline V gene are SGHVS and FNYEAQ. The V segment lost 4 bases and the J segment 5 bases; nucleotides outside the gene matches: 7. This CDR3 reads CASSCQTSEHNEQFF. For the CDR3, the DNA is TGTGCCAGCAGCTGCCAGACTAGCGAGCACAATGAGCAGTTCTTC.